Following are 7 T cell receptor beta chains from one sample sequenced in a study of blood T cell repertoires in COVID-19. Sequencing was performed with immunoSEQ multiplex PCR; in TCRdb, only in-frame clones are kept and a portion is missing. The sample shows fewer than 200,000 clones, around 90% of them seen only once. The specimen was peripheral blood. Receptors were obtained from a man over 45 with acute or convalescent COVID-19.

CDR3 bases: TGTGCCAGCAGCTTAGGGACAGGGGCCGCCGGGGAGCTGTTTTTT. This gives the protein CASSLGTGAAGELFF. The chain couples TRBV11-3 to TRBJ2-2; 9 positions agree with TRBD1. V shed 1 base and J 6 bases; nucleotides not matched to a gene: 3. The CDR3 sequence is 15 residues long. Germline loops: CDR1 SGHNT, CDR2 YENEEA.

This chain connects TRBV6-5 to TRBJ1-1, with D unresolved. Germline V CDR1 and CDR2: MNHEY, SVGAGI. CDR3 size: 11 residues. V was pared by 6 bases and J by 4 bases, with 6 bases between. CDR3: CASREGTEAFF. CDR3 nucleotides: TGTGCCAGCAGGGAGGGCACTGAAGCTTTCTTT.

The genes are TRBV7-2 and TRBJ1-2; TRBD1 matches at 9 bases. Germline V gene sequence: CDR1 SGHTA, CDR2 FQGNSA. This CDR3 comprises 14 residues. V lost 6 bases to trimming and J lost 4 bases; unmatched junction nucleotides: 6. For the CDR3, the DNA is TGTGCCAGCAGACCGGGACAGGGAAGCTATGGCTACACCTTC. It yields the protein CASRPGQGSYGYTF.

This sequence joins TRBV12-3 or TRBV12-4 and TRBJ1-2; no clear D. There are 12 residues in the CDR3. The ends were cut back, 4 bases at V and 4 bases at J, with 7 bases in the middle. The CDR3 DNA sequence: TGTGCCAGCAGTTCGGGAGGCTATGGCTACACCTTC. Protein product: CASSSGGYGYTF.

The V call is TRBV2, the J call TRBJ1-2; D not certain. From germline, CDR1 is SNHLY and CDR2 FYNNEI. The CDR3 is 14 amino acids. V gave up 4 bases and J gave up 0 bases, with 9 bases separating them. The CDR3 DNA reads as TGTGCCAGCAGTGTTTGGAGAGCTAACTATGGCTACACCTTC. As protein: CASSVWRANYGYTF. Full variable domain (missing parts from reference TRBV2 and TRBJ1-2): EPEVTQTPSHQVTQMGQEVILRCVPISNHLYFYWYRQILGQKVEFLVSFYNNEISEKSEIFDDQFSVERPDGSNFTLKIRSTKLEDSAMYFCASSVWRANYGYTFGSGTRLTVV.

On this clone itself: The junction shows a germline mismatch at one end, possibly a read error. The chain carries TRBV3-1 (or the pseudogene TRBV3-2) and TRBJ1-4, with no clear D. The germline V gene encodes CDR1 LGHDT and CDR2 YNNKEL (reference sequence). The CDR3 contains 13 residues. CDR3 DNA sequence: TGTGCCAGCACCCAACAACCCGGTGAAAAACTGTTTTTT. Protein: CASTQQPGEKLFF.

The chain links TRBV4-1 to TRBJ2-7, with D tentatively TRBD1 (5 bases). Germline values: CDR1 MGHRA, CDR2 YSYEKL. With 6 bases removed from V and 0 bases from J, the gap between germline ends came to 12 bases. CDR3 length equals 14 residues. For the CDR3, the DNA is TGCGCCAGCAGGCGGACACTTAGCTCCTACGAGCAGTACTTC. Amino acid sequence: CASRRTLSSYEQYF.